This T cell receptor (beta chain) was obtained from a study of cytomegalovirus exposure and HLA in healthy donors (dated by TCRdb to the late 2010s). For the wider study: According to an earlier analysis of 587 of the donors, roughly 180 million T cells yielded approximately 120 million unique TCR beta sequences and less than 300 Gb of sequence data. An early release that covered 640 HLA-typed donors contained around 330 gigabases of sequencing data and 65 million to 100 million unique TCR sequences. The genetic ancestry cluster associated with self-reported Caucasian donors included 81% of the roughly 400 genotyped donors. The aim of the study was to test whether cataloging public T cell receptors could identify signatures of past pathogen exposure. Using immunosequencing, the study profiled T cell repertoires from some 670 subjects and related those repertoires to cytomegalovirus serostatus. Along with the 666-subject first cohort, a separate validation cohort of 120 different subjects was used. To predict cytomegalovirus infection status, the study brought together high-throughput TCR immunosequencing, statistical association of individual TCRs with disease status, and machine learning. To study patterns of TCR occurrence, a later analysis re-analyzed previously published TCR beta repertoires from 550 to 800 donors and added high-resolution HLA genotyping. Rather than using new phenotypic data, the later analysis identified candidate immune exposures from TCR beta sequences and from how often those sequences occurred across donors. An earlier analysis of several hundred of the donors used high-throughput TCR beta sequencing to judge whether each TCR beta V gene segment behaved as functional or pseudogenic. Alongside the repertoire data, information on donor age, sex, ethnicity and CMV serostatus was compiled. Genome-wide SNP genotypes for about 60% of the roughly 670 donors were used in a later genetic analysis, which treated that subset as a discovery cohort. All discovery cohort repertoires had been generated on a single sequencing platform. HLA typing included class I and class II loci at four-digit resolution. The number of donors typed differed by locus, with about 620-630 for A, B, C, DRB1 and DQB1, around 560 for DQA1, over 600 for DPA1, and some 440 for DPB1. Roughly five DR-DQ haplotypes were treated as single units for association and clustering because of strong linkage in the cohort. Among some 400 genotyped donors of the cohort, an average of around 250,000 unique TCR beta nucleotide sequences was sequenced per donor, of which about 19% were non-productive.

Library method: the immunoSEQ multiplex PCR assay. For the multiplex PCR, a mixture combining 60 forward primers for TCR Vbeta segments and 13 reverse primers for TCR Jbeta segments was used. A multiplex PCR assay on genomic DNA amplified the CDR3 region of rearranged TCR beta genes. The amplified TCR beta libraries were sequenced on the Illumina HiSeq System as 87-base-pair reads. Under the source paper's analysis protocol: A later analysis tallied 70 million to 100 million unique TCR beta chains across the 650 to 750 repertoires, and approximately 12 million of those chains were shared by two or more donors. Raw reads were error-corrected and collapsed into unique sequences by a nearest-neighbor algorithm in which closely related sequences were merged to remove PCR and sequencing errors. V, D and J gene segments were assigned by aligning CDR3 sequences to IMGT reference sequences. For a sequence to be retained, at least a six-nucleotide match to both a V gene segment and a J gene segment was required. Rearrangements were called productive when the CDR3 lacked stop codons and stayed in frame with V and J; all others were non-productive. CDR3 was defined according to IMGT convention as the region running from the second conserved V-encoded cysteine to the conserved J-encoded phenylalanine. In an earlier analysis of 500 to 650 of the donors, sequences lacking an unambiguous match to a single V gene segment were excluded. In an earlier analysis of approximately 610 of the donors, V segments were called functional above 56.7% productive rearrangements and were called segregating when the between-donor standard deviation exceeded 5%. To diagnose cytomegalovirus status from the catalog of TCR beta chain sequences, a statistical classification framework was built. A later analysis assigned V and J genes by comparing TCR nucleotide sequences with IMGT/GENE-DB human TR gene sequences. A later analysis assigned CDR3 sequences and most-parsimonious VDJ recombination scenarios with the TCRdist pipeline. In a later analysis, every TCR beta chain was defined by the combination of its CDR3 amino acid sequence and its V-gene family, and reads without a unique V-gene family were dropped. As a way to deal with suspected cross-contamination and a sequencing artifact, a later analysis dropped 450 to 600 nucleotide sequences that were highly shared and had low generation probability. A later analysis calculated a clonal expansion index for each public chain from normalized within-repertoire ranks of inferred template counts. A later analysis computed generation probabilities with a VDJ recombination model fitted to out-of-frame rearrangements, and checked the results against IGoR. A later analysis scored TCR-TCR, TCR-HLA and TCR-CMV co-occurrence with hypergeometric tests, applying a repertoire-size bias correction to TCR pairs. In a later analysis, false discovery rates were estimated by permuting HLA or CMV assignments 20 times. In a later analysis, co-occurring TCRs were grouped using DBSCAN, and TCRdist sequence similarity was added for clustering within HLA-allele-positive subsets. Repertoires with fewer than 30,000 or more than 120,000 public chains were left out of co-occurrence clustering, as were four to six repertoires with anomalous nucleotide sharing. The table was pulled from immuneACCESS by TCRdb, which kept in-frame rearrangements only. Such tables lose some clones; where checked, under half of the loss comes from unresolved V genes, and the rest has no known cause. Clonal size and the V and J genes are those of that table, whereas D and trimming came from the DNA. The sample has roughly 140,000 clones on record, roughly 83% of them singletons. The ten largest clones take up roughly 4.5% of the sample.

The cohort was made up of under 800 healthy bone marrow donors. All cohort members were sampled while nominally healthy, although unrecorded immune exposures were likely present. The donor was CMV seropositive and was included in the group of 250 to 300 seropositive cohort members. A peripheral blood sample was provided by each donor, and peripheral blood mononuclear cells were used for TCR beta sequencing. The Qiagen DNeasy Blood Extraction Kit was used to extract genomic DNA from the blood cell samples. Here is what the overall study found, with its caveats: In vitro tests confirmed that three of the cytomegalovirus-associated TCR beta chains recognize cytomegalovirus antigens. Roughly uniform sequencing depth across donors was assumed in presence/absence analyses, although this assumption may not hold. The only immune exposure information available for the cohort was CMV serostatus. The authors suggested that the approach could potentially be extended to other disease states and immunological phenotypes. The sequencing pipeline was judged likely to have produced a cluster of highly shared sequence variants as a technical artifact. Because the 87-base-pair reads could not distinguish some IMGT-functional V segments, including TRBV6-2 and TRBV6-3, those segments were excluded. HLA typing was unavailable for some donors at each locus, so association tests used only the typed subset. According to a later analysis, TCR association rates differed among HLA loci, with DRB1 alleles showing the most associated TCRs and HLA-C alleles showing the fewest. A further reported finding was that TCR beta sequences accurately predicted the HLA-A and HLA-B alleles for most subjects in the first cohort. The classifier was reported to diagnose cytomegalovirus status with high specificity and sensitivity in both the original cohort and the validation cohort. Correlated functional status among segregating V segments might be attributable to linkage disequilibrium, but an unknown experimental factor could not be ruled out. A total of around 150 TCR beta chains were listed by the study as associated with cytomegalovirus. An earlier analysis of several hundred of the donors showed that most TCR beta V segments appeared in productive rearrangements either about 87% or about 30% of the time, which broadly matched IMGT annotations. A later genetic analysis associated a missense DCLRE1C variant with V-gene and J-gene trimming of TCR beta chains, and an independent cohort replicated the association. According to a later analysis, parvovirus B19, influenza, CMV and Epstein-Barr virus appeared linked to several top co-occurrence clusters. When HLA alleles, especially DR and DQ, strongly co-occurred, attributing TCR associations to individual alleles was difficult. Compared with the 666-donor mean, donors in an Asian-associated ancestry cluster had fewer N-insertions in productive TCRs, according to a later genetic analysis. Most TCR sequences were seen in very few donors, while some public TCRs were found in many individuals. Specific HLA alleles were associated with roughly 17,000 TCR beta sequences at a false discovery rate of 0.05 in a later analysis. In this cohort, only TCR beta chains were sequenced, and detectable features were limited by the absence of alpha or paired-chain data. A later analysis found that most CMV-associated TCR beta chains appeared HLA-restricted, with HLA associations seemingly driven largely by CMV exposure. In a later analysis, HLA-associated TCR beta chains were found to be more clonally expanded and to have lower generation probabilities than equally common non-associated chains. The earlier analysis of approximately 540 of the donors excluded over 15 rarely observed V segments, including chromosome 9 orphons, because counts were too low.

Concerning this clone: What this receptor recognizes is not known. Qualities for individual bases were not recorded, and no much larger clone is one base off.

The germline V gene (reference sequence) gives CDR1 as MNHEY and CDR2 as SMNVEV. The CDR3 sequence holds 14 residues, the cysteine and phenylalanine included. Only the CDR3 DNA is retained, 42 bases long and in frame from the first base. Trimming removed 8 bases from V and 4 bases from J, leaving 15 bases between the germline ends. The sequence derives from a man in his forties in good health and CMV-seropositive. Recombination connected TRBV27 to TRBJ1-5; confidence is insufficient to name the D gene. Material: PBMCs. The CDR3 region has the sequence CASCSGLGNQPQHF. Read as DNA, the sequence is TGTGCCAGCTGTTCCGGACTGGGAAATCAGCCCCAGCATTTT.